This TCR beta chain came from a study of Graves' ophthalmopathy and Graves' hyperthyroidism. V trimming: 4 bases; J trimming: 6 bases; junction bases outside the gene matches: 16. The V gene's germline CDR1 is SGHKS and CDR2 YYEKEE (reference sequence). The CDR3 extends over 18 amino acids. Diagnostic conclusions were grounded in clinical symptoms, serum thyroxine, TRAb, thyroid ultrasound and orbital computed tomography. The study's findings and limits: Most clonotypes expanded in thyroid above 0.001 frequency were present in blood too.

Regarding this clonotype: Its antigen is unidentified.

CDR3 regions of TCR beta were amplified from RNA transcripts. RT-PCR in the first round used HTBI primers; a second-round multiplex PCR followed. TCRdb re-called the multiplex PCR reads with MiXCR, one entry per CDR3 protein. The top ten hold about 4.6% of the sample, which has a few hundred thousand distinct CDR3 sequences, approximately 35% seen once. Sequenced input: peripheral blood or thyroid tissue (not recorded which). The genes are TRBV5-5 and TRBJ1-4; 9 nucleotides line up with TRBD1. The clonotype was recovered from an adult man with Graves' hyperthyroidism. The chain's CDR3 is CASSQTGGTGEGHEKLFF. The CDR3 DNA follows: TGTGCCAGCAGCCAAACAGGGGGCACCGGGGAGGGCCATGAAAAACTGTTTTTT.